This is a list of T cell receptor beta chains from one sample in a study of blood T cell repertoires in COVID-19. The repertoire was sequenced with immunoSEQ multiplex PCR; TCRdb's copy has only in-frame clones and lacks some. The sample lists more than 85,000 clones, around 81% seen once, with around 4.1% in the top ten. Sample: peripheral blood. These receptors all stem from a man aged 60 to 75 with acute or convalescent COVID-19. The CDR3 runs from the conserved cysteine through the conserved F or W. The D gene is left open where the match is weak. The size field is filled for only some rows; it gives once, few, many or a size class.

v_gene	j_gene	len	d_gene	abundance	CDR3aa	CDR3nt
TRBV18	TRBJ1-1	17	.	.	CASSPYSETGLNTEAFF	TGTGCCAGCTCACCATACAGTGAGACAGGCCTTAACACTGAAGCTTTCTTT
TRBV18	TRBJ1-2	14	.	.	CASSPLEGDRKYTF	TGTGCCAGCTCACCACTAGAAGGAGACAGGAAATACACCTTC
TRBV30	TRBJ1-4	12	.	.	CAWATGGEKLFF	TGTGCCTGGGCTACGGGGGGGGAAAAACTGTTTTTT
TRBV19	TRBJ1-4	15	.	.	CASRGQLATNEKLFF	TGTGCCAGTAGGGGCCAGCTCGCAACTAATGAAAAACTGTTTTTT
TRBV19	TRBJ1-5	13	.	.	CASSIEGGQPQHF	TGTGCCAGTAGTATAGAAGGGGGACAGCCCCAGCATTTT
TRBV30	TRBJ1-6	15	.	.	CACDCTSSYNSPLHF	TGTGCCTGCGACTGTACGAGCTCCTATAATTCACCCCTCCACTTT
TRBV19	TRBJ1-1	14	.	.	CASSRRGEGFEAFF	TGTGCCAGTAGTAGACGGGGGGAGGGCTTTGAAGCTTTCTTT
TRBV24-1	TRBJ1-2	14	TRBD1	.	CATSDPGQGYGYTF	TGTGCCACCAGTGACCCGGGACAGGGCTATGGCTACACCTTC
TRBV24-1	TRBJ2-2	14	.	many	CATENYVNTGELFF	TGTGCCACCGAGAACTACGTGAACACCGGGGAGCTGTTTTTT
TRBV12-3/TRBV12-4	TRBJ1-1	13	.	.	CASNFGQNTEAFF	TGTGCCAGCAACTTTGGGCAGAACACTGAAGCTTTCTTT
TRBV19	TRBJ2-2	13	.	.	CAALGGGAGELFF	TGTGCCGCCCTGGGGGGAGGTGCCGGGGAGCTGTTTTTT
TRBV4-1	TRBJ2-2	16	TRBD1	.	CASSLRQGETRRELFF	TGCGCCAGCAGCTTGAGACAGGGAGAAACAAGAAGGGAGCTGTTTTTT
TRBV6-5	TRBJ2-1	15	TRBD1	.	CASSRDRSSYNEQFF	TGTGCCAGCTCGAGGGACAGGAGCTCCTACAATGAGCAGTTCTTC
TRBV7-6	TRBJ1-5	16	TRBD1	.	CASSLGTGTGDQPQHF	TGTGCCAGCAGCTTAGGTACCGGGACAGGGGATCAGCCCCAGCATTTT
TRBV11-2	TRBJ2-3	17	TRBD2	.	CASSLVRTSGLTDTQYF	TGTGCCAGCAGCTTAGTTCGGACTAGCGGGCTCACAGATACGCAGTATTTT
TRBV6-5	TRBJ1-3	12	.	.	CASSLIGNTIYF	TGTGCCAGCAGTTTAATTGGAAACACCATATATTTT